This T cell receptor (beta chain) is from a study of tumor-infiltrating lymphocytes in oesophageal squamous cell carcinoma. This clonotype was counted at least ten times. MiXCR, run by TCRdb on the PCR reads, gives a single entry per CDR3 protein. The sample contains around 6,200 distinct CDR3 sequences, 13% to 15% of which appear only once. The germline V gene encodes CDR1 WNHNN and CDR2 SYGVQD (reference sequence). V trimming: 2 bases; J trimming: 4 bases; junction bases outside the gene matches: 5. There are 15 residues in the CDR3. The sequencing sample was made of esophageal tumor tissue. V usage is TRBV10-1 and J usage is TRBJ2-3; 8 bases are shared with TRBD2. This clonotype was sampled from a male donor with esophageal squamous cell carcinoma. CDR3 loop: CASSERLSGADTQYF. CDR3 nucleotide sequence: TGCGCCAGCAGTGAGCGCCTTAGCGGGGCAGATACGCAGTATTTT.